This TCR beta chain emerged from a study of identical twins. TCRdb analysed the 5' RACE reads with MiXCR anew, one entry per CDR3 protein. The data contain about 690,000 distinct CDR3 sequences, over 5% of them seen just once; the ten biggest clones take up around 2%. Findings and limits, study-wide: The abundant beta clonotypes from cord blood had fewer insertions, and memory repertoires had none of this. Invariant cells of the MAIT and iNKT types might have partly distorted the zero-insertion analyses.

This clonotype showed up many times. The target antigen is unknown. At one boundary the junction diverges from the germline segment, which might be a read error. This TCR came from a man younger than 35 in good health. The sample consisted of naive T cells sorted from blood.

The CDR3 is CASRGSYEQYF. As DNA, the CDR3 is TGTGCCAGCAGGGGCTCCTACGAGCAGTACTTC. The J gene is TRBJ2-7, the V gene TRBV5-1, with a weak D call TRBD1 (6 bases). Germline assignment: CDR1 SGHRS and CDR2 YFSETQ. The CDR3 is 11 residues long. Full variable domain (rest looked up from reference TRBV5-1 and TRBJ2-7): KAGVTQTPRYLIKTRGQQVTLSCSPISGHRSVSWYQQTPGQGLQFLFEYFSETQRNKGNFPGRFSGRQFSNSRSEMNVSTLELGDSALYLCASRGSYEQYFGPGTRLTVT.